Listed here are 5 T cell receptor beta chains from one sample, sequenced in a study of CD8+ T cells in alopecia areata listed by TCRdb under 2018. Library construction relied on the immunoSEQ multiplex PCR assay. RNA was extracted from all samples and reverse transcribed into cDNA as template for TCR sequencing. TCRdb stores this immuneACCESS table with in-frame sequences only. Part of the clones is absent; in the studies checked, under half of the shortfall reflects unresolved V genes, and no reason is known for the rest. Within this sample are about 42,000 clones, with just over 65% of them counted one time only. The leading ten clones occupy about a fifth of the sample. This sample's time point label indicates: 4 weeks on oral tofacitinib. Interpreted using the paper, the treatment or condition label stands for: oral pan-JAK inhibitor, 5-10 mg twice daily. This material consisted of CD8+ T cells sorted from blood, taken at week 4, from a patient treated with tofacitinib. Source of these receptors: a human donor with alopecia areata.

The rearrangement uses TRBV27 and TRBJ2-2, with a tentative D call TRBD2 (6 bases). Per the germline V gene, CDR1 is MNHEY and CDR2 is SMNVEV (reference sequence). V lost 3 bases to trimming and J lost 5 bases, with 10 bases between them. The CDR3 loop spans 14 amino acids. The CDR3 DNA follows: TGTGCCAGCAGTTTGGTCGGAGGGACCGGGGAGCTGTTTTTT. Translating it yields CASSLVGGTGELFF.

The chain has TRBV29-1 and TRBJ1-2; no clear D. Germline V gives CDR1 SQVTM, CDR2 ANQGSEA. The CDR3 covers 14 residues. The ends were cut back, 5 bases at V and 4 bases at J, with 17 bases in the middle. The CDR3 is CSVFTPDGTYGYTF. CDR3 in DNA: TGCAGCGTTTTCACCCCGGACGGCACCTATGGCTACACCTTC. Full variable domain (remainder filled in from reference TRBV29-1 and TRBJ1-2): SAVISQKPSRDICQRGTSLTIQCQVDSQVTMMFWYRQQPGQSLTLIATANQGSEATYESGFVIDKFPISRPNLTFSTLTVSNMSPEDSSIYLCSVFTPDGTYGYTFGSGTRLTVV.

The chain links TRBV7-3 to TRBJ2-2; D perhaps matches TRBD1 (6 bases). Between the trimmed V and J ends, which lost 5 bases and 3 bases, there was a span of 13 bases. The CDR3 has 15 residues. The germline CDR1 and CDR2 sequences are SGHTA and FQGTGA. The CDR3 DNA reads as TGTGCCAGCAGCGCTCCCGGGACACACACCGGGGAGCTGTTTTTT. Translated, it gives CASSAPGTHTGELFF.

The rearrangement links TRBV4-1 to TRBJ2-1, with 9 bases matching TRBD1. V trimming: 8 bases; J trimming: 11 bases; junction bases outside the gene matches: 4. Germline assignment: CDR1 MGHRA and CDR2 YSYEKL. The CDR3 contains 11 residues. CDR3 residues: CASGQGWKQFF. The CDR3 DNA is TGCGCCAGCGGACAGGGGTGGAAGCAGTTCTTC.

In its sample, this clone was seen once. The chain is built from TRBV29-1 and TRBJ2-2; 7 bases match TRBD1. Trimming at V came to 7 bases and at J to 3 bases, leaving 2 bases not matched to a gene. This CDR3 contains 12 residues. Germline V gene lookup returns CDR1 SQVTM and CDR2 ANQGSEA. In DNA form, the CDR3 reads TGCAGCGGGGACAGCGACACCGGGGAGCTGTTTTTT. Translating gives CSGDSDTGELFF.